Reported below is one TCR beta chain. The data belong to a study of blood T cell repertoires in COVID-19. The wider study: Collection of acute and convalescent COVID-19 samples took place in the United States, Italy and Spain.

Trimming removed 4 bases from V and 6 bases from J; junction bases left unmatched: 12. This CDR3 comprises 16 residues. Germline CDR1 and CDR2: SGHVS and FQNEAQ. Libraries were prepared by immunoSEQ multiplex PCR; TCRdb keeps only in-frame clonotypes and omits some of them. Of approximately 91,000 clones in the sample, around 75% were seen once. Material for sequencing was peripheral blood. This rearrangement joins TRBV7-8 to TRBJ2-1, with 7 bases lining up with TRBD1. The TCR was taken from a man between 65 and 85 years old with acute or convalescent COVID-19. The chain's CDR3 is CASSSAVGQRGNEQFF. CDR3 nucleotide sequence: TGTGCCAGCAGCTCAGCGGTGGGACAGCGTGGCAATGAGCAGTTCTTC. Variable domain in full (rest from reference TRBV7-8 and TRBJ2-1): GAGVSQSPRYKVAKRGQDVALRCDPISGHVSLFWYQQALGQGPEFLTYFQNEAQLDKSGLPSDRFFAERPEGSVSTLKIQRTQQEDSAVYLCASSSAVGQRGNEQFFGPGTRLTVL.